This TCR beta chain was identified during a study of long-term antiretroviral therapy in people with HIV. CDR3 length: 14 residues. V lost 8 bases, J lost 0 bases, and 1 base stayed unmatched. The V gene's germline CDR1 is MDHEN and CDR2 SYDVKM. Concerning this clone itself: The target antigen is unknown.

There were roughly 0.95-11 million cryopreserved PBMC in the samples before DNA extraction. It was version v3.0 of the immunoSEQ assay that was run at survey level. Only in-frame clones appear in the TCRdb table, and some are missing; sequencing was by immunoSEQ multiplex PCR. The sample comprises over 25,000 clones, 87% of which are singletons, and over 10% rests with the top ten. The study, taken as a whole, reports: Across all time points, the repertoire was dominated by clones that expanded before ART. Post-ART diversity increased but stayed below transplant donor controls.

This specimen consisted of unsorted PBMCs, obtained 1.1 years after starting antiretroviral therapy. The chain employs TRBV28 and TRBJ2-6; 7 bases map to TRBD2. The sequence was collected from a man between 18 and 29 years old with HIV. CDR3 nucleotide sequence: TGTGCCAGCGGGGGGGACTCTGGGGCCAACGTCCTGACTTTC. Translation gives CASGGDSGANVLTF.